This record looks at one TCR beta chain sequence and its context. In this sample, this clonotype turned up a few times. It lacks a known antigen. There are no base qualities to consult, and no much larger clone falls within one base. This entry comes from a study of regulatory T cells in long-lasting Graves disease (dated by TCRdb to about 2021). Some background on the complete study: Persistent Graves' disease was defined as persistently positive TSH receptor autoantibodies together with antithyroid drug treatment for over 5 years. This study used TCR sequencing and RNA sequencing of peripheral blood to compare persistent Graves' disease patients against newly diagnosed Graves' disease patients. The study was conducted in China and was registered as a clinical trial. A total of about 33 samples underwent TCR sequencing: about 13 from persistent and roughly 20 from newly diagnosed Graves' disease patients. Persistent Graves' disease patients in the clinical cohort had taken antithyroid drugs for about 10.3 years on average.

Overall study results and their limits: Peripheral blood alone was examined, since thyroid tissue, which constituted the primary lesion, could not be accessed. Preferential use of TRBV28, TRBJ1-2 and TRBJ2-5 was observed in persistent disease, whereas TRBV20-1 and TRBJ2-1 were favored in newly diagnosed disease. Persistent patients shared more public clonotypes among themselves (2,741) than newly diagnosed patients did (more than 850). Only the TCR beta chain was sequenced and analyzed. Persistent Graves' disease patients showed lower TCR Shannon entropy and fewer highly expanded clones than newly diagnosed patients, suggesting clonal expansion. As a limitation, the authors acknowledged that the small sample size may reduce accuracy.

The time point label corresponds to: persistent/refractory GD, antithyroid drugs over 5 years with positive TRAb. For both TCR sequencing and RNA sequencing, RNA was extracted from PBMCs using TRIzol. The diagnosis of Graves' disease was made according to American Thyroid Association guidelines. Recruitment of patients was carried out at an endocrinology department in Xi'an, China. Each patient gave 8.5 to 9.5 milliliters of peripheral blood, collected in an EDTA anticoagulant tube. Ficoll Paque Plus density gradient separation was used to isolate PBMCs, and no further T cell sorting was performed. An Agilent 2100 Bioanalyzer and agarose gel were used to check RNA quality, while a NanoDrop 2000 measured RNA concentration. CDR1 is given as KGHDR and CDR2 as SFDVKD, both from the germline V gene. The CDR3 goes from the cysteine to the phenylalanine over 13 residues. Here the CDR3 DNA is all that survives: 39 bases in frame from base 1. Trimming takes 6 bases from V and 5 bases from J, and the germline ends sit 10 bases apart.

Library preparation used multiplex PCR. The instrument was an Illumina HiSeq 4000. TCR beta libraries were built with iRepertoire HTBI primers and Arm-PCR amplification of CDR3 regions. PCR products were gel purified before sequencing. Turning to the authors' computational methods: Gene usage analysis of CDR3 amino acid clonotypes used the 62 TRBV and some 13 TRBJ segments found across samples. COPE and FqMerger were used to merge filtered high-quality paired reads into contigs. BLAST was used to align contigs to IMGT TRBV, TRBD and TRBJ reference genes, with CDR3 defined following IMGT. Highly expanded clones were defined as clonotypes with a frequency above 0.1%. Shannon entropy was used to measure repertoire diversity, and the Gini coefficient was used to measure V-J evenness. A clonotype found in more than one individual was treated as public. TCRdb ran its own pipeline on the public reads, namely fastp trimming at Q25 and MiXCR clone calling, and kept in-frame beta chains. Duplicate CDR3 protein sequences are folded into a single record with the most common DNA and genes. The V and J calls reflect TCRdb's pipeline rather than the authors' work. In this sample the table shows about 660,000 distinct CDR3 sequences, about 32% of which occur a single time. The leading ten clones occupy around 42% of the sample.

This TCR came from a female donor with Graves disease. This chain joins TRBV24-1 to TRBJ1-5, with TRBD1 perhaps the D gene, on 5 matching bases. Material: peripheral blood mononuclear cells (PBMCs), obtained when the disease was refractory, from a patient treated with antithyroid drugs. The DNA sequence reads TGTGCCACCAGTAAACGAGGGGATCAGCCCCAGCATTTT. This codes for CATSKRGDQPQHF.